These T cell receptor beta chains were read from a single sample in a study of human T cells and chemical hapten exposure. TCRdb fed the RACE reads into MiXCR, producing one record per CDR3 protein. The repertoire holds about 69,000 distinct CDR3 sequences, with approximately 32% as singletons. This sample comprised whole blood, obtained in connection with sensitization to the hapten diphenylcyclopropenone (DPC). The origin of the receptors is a man aged 35-49 years with alopecia areata. Some clones in this sample may be carry-over from other donors' samples. The CDR3 runs from the conserved cysteine through the conserved F or W. The order of the fields is clone size, V gene, J gene, CDR3 length, D gene, CDR3 DNA, CDR3 protein. A D gene is named only where the DNA matches it firmly. A clone size is listed for some rows: how often the clone was seen (once, few, many), or a class if it is expanded.

size: few; V: TRBV2; J: TRBJ1-5; length: 13; D: TRBD1; DNA: TGTGCCAGCAGTGGGCAGGGGGCCTTGCCCCAGCATTTT; CDR3: CASSGQGALPQHF
size: few; V: TRBV7-2; J: TRBJ1-3; length: 14; D: TRBD1; DNA: TGTGCCAGCAGCCGGGACAGAGCTGGAAACACCATATATTTT; CDR3: CASSRDRAGNTIYF
size: -; V: TRBV20-1; J: TRBJ2-5; length: 13; D: -; DNA: TGCAGTGCTAGTCAAGTCAATCAAGAGACCCAGTACTTC; CDR3: CSASQVNQETQYF
size: -; V: TRBV6-5; J: TRBJ1-6; length: 12; D: -; DNA: TGTGCCAGCAGCTCCTTGCAGGCACCCCTCCACTTT; CDR3: CASSSLQAPLHF
size: few; V: TRBV12-3/TRBV12-4; J: TRBJ1-2; length: 14; D: -; DNA: TGTGCCAGCAGTTTAATGGGGCCGGACTATGGCTACACCTTC; CDR3: CASSLMGPDYGYTF
size: -; V: TRBV19; J: TRBJ2-5; length: 16; D: TRBD2; DNA: TGTGCCAGTAGTAGGGGACTAGCGGTTATCCAAGAGACCCAGTACTTC; CDR3: CASSRGLAVIQETQYF
size: -; V: TRBV13; J: TRBJ2-1; length: 17; D: TRBD2; DNA: TGTGCCAGCAGCCCCGAAAGCCTAGCGGGAGGTGACAATGAGCAGTTCTTC; CDR3: CASSPESLAGGDNEQFF
size: -; V: TRBV9; J: TRBJ2-4; length: 14; D: TRBD2; DNA: TGTGCCAGCAGCGTAGGGTCCGCGGGGGATATTCAGTACTTC; CDR3: CASSVGSAGDIQYF
size: -; V: TRBV7-9; J: TRBJ2-3; length: 16; D: TRBD2; DNA: TGTGCCAGCAGCGTGGGACTAGCGGAGTCCACAGATACGCAGTATTTT; CDR3: CASSVGLAESTDTQYF
size: -; V: TRBV28; J: TRBJ2-7; length: 12; D: -; DNA: TGTGCCACCGGTGGAAGCTCCTACGAGCAGTACTTC; CDR3: CATGGSSYEQYF
size: -; V: TRBV25-1; J: TRBJ2-3; length: 17; D: TRBD2; DNA: TGTGCCAGCAGTGAATGGGCTAGCGGTGGGGGGACAGATACGCAGTATTTT; CDR3: CASSEWASGGGTDTQYF
size: -; V: TRBV6-6; J: TRBJ2-3; length: 18; D: -; DNA: TGTGCCAGCAGTTACCAACTCCTCAGCGCTACTAGCACGGATACGCAGTATTTT; CDR3: CASSYQLLSATSTDTQYF
size: -; V: TRBV27; J: TRBJ2-3; length: 18; D: TRBD1; DNA: TGTGCCAGCAGTTTATCTGTGCGGAGGGACAGGGGCCGCTATACGCAGTATTTT; CDR3: CASSLSVRRDRGRYTQYF
size: -; V: TRBV12-3/TRBV12-4; J: TRBJ1-4; length: 16; D: -; DNA: TGTGCCAGCAGTTTACAGGTGGGGGCCGCCATTGAAAAACTGTTTTTT; CDR3: CASSLQVGAAIEKLFF
size: -; V: TRBV20-1; J: TRBJ2-5; length: 14; D: -; DNA: TGCAGTGCTCACACTCCGACAGCGCTGGAGACCCAGTACTTC; CDR3: CSAHTPTALETQYF
size: once; V: TRBV28; J: TRBJ2-2; length: 15; D: -; DNA: TGTGCCAGCAGTCCCCCGGTGAGGAACACCGGGGAGCTGTTTTTT; CDR3: CASSPPVRNTGELFF
size: few; V: TRBV30; J: TRBJ2-1; length: 8; D: -; DNA: TGTGCCTGGAGTGAGCAGTTCTTC; CDR3: CAWSEQFF
size: few; V: TRBV11-3; J: TRBJ2-7; length: 13; D: -; DNA: TGTGCCAGCAGCCCCCGGGATAGGTCCGAGCAGTACTTC; CDR3: CASSPRDRSEQYF
size: -; V: TRBV7-3; J: TRBJ1-1; length: 14; D: -; DNA: TGTGCCAGCAGCTTAACGGGGCAGGAGGTCGGAGCTTTCTTT; CDR3: CASSLTGQEVGAFF
size: -; V: TRBV12-3/TRBV12-4; J: TRBJ2-1; length: 16; D: -; DNA: TGTGCCAGCAGTTTAAGTCCACTCCGCTCCTACAATGAGCAGTTCTTC; CDR3: CASSLSPLRSYNEQFF
size: -; V: TRBV7-2; J: TRBJ2-1; length: 15; D: -; DNA: TGTGCCAGCAGCTTAAGTAGCGGACCCCCGAATGAGCAGTTCTTC; CDR3: CASSLSSGPPNEQFF
size: -; V: TRBV5-4; J: TRBJ1-2; length: 15; D: TRBD1; DNA: TGTGCCAGCAGCTTGGTTGACAGGGTAGACTATGGCTACACCTTC; CDR3: CASSLVDRVDYGYTF
size: many; V: TRBV29-1; J: TRBJ2-1; length: 14; D: TRBD2; DNA: TGCAGCGTTGAGGTGAGCGGGAGCCGCGGTGAGCAGTTCTTC; CDR3: CSVEVSGSRGEQFF
size: few; V: TRBV6-6; J: TRBJ2-3; length: 12; D: -; DNA: TGTGCCAGCAGTCCCTCAGGGGATACGCAGTATTTT; CDR3: CASSPSGDTQYF
size: -; V: TRBV9; J: TRBJ2-1; length: 16; D: -; DNA: TGTGCCAGCAGCGTAGGGGGCGGGATCTCCTACAATGAGCAGTTCTTC; CDR3: CASSVGGGISYNEQFF
size: medium-sized; V: TRBV5-4; J: TRBJ2-2; length: 14; D: -; DNA: TGTGCCAGCAGTCCCCTAGAGGGCACCGGGGAGCTGTTTTTT; CDR3: CASSPLEGTGELFF